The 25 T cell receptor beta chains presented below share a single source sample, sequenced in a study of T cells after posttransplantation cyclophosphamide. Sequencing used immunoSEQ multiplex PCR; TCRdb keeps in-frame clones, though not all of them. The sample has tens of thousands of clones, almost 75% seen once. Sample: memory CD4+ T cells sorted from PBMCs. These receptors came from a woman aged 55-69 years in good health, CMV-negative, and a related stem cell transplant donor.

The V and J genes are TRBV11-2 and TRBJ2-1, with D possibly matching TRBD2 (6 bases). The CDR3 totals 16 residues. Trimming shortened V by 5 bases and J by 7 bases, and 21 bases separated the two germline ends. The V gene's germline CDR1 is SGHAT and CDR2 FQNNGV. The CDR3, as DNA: TGTGCCAGCAGCCTGCCGGGGGATCTACCATGGAATGAGCAGTTCTTC. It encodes CASSLPGDLPWNEQFF.

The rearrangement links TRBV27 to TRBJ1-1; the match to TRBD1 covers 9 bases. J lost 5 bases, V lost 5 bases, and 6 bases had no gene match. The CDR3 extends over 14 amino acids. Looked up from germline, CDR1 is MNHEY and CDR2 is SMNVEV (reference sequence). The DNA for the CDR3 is TGTGCCAGCAGTCAGGACAGGGGTGGGACTGAAGCTTTCTTT. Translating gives CASSQDRGGTEAFF.

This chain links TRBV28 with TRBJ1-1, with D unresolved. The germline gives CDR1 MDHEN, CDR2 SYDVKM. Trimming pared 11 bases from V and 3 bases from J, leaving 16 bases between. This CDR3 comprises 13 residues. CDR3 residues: CAASEAADTEAFF. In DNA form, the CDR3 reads TGTGCCGCGTCAGAGGCGGCGGACACTGAAGCTTTCTTT.

The CDR3 DNA sequence: TGTGCCATCAGTGGTAGCACCCCCTTGGTCGGAGAGGTAAACGAGCAGTACTTC. Its protein product is CAISGSTPLVGEVNEQYF. The V and J genes are TRBV10-3 and TRBJ2-7; D unresolved. The CDR3 length is 18 residues. Trimming took off 4 bases at V and 5 bases at J, with 27 bases between the two ends. CDR1 ENHRY and CDR2 SYGVKD come from the germline V gene.

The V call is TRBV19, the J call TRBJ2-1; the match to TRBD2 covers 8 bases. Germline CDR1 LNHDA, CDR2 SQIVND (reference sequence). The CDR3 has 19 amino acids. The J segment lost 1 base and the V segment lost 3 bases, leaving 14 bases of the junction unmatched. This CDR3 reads CASSMNLAPPGGSYNEQFF. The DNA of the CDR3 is TGTGCCAGTAGTATGAACTTAGCCCCTCCGGGAGGGTCCTACAATGAGCAGTTCTTC.

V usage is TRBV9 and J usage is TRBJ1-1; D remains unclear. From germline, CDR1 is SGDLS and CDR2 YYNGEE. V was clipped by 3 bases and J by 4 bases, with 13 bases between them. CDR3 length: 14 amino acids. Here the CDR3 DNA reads TGTGCCAGCAGCGCATTGTTACGGGTCACTGAAGCTTTCTTT. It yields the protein CASSALLRVTEAFF.

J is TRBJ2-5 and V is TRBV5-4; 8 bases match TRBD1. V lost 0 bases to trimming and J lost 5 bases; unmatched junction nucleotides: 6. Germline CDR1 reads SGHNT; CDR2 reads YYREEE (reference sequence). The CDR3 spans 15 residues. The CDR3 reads CASSLASRGRETQYF. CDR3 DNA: TGTGCCAGCAGCTTGGCCAGCAGGGGGCGGGAGACCCAGTACTTC.

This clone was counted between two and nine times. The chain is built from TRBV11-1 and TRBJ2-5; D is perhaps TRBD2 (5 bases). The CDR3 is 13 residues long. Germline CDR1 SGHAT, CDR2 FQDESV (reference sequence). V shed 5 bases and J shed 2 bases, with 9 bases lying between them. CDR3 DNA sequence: TGTGCCAGCAGCACGGACTGGCAAGAGACCCAGTACTTC. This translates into CASSTDWQETQYF.

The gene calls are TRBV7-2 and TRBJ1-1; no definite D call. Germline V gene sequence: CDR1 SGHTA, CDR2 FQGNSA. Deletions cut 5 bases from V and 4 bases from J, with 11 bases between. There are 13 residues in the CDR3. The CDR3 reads CASSPGRRTEAFF. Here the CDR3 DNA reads TGTGCCAGCAGCCCCGGGAGACGCACTGAAGCTTTCTTT.

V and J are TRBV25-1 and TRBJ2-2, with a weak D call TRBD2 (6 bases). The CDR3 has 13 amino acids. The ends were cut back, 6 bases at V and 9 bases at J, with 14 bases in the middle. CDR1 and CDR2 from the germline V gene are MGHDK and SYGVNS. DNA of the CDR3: TGTGCCAGCAGCGGGACTGTCCACCGGGAGCTGTTTTTT. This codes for CASSGTVHRELFF.

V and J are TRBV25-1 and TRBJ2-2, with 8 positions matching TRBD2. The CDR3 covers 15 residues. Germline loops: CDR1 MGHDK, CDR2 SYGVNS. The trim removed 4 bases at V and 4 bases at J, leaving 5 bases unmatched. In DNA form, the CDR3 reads TGTGCCAGCAGTGTCGCTAGCGGGTTCACCGGGGAGCTGTTTTTT. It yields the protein CASSVASGFTGELFF.

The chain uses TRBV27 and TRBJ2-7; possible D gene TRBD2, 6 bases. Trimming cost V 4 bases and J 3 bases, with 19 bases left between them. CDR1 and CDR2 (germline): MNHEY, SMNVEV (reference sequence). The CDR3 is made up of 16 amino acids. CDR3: CASSSVWGGSYYEQYF. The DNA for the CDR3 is TGTGCCAGCAGTTCCGTCTGGGGAGGATCCTACTACGAGCAGTACTTC.

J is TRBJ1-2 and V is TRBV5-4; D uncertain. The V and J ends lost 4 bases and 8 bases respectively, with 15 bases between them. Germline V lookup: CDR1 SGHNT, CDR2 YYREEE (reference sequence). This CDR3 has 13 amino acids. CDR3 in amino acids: CASSPPEVRGYTF. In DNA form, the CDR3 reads TGTGCCAGCAGCCCCCCCGAGGTCCGGGGCTACACCTTC.

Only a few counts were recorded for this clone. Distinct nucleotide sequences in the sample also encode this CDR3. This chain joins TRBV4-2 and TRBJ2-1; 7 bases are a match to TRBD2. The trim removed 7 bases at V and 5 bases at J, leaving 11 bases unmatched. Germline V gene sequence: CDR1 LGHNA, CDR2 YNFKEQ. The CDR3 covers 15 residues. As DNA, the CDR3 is TGTGCCAGCACTAGAGCGGGGACCCCTGACAATGAGCAGTTCTTC. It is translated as CASTRAGTPDNEQFF.

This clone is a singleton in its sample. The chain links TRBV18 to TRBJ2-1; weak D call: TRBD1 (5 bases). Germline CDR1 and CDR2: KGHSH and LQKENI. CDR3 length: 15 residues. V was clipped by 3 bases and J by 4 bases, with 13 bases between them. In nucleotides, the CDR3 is TGTGCCAGCTCACCCTTTGGATCAGGGTACAATGAGCAGTTCTTC. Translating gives CASSPFGSGYNEQFF.

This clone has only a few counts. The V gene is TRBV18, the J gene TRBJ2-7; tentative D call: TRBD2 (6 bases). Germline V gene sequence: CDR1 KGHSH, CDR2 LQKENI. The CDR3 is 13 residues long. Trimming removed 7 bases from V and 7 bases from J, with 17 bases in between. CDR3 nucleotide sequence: TGTGCCAGCTGCGGGACGGGAACAGAGGAGCAGTACTTC. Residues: CASCGTGTEEQYF. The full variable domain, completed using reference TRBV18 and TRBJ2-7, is NAGVMQNPRHLVRRRGQEARLRCSPMKGHSHVYWYRQLPEEGLKFMVYLQKENIIDESGMPKERFSAEFPKEGPSILRIQQVVRGDSAAYFCASCGTGTEEQYFGPGTRLTVT.

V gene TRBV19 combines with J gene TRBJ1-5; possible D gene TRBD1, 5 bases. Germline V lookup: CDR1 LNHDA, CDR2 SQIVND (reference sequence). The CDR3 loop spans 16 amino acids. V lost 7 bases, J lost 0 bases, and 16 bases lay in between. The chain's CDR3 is CASTQGDSLSNQPQHF. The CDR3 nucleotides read TGTGCCAGTACCCAAGGTGACAGCCTTAGCAATCAGCCCCAGCATTTT.

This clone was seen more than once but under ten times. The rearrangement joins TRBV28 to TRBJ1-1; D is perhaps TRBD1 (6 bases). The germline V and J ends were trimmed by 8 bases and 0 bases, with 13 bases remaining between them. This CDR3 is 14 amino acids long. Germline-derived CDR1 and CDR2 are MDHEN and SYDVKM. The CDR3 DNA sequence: TGTGCCAGCCTCCCAGGGGTCTTGAACACTGAAGCTTTCTTT. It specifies CASLPGVLNTEAFF.

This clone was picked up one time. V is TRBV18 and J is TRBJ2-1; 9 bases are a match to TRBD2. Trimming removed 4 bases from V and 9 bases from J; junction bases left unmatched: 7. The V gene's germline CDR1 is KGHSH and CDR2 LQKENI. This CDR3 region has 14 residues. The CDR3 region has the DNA TGTGCCAGCTCACGAATAGCGGGAGCCCCTGAGCAGTTCTTC. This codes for CASSRIAGAPEQFF.

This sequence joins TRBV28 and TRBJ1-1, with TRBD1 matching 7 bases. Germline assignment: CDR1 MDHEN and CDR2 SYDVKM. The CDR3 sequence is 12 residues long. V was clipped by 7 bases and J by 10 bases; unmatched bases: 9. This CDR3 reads CASKLQGNAAFF. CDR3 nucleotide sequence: TGTGCCAGCAAGTTACAGGGGAATGCAGCTTTCTTT.

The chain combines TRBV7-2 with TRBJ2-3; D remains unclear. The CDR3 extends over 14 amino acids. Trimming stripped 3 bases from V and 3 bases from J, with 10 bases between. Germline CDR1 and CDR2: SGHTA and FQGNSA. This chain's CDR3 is CASSFVGRTDTQYF. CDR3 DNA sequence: TGTGCCAGCAGCTTTGTCGGCAGGACAGATACGCAGTATTTT.

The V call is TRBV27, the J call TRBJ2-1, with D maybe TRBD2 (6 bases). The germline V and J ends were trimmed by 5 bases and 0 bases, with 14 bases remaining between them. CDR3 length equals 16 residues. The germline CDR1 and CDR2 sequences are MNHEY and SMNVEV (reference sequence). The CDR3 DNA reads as TGTGCCAGCAGTCCCCCGGGACTCAGCTCCTACAATGAGCAGTTCTTC. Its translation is CASSPPGLSSYNEQFF.

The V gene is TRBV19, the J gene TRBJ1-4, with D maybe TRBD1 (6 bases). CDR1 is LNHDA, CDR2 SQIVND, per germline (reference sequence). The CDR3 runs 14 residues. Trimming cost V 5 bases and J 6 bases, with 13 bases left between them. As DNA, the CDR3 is TGTGCCAGTAGTCCCGGGACAAGACATGAAAAACTGTTTTTT. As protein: CASSPGTRHEKLFF.

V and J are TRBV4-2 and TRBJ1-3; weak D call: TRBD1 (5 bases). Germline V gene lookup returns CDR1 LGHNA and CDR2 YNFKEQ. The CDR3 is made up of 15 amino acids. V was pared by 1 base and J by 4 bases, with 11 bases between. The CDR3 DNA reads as TGTGCCAGCAGCCAAGGGGTGGGGGGAGGAAACACCATATATTTT. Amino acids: CASSQGVGGGNTIYF.

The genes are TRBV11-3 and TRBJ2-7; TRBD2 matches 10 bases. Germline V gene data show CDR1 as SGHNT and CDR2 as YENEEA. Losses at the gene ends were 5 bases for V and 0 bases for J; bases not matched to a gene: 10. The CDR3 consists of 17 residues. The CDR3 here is CASSPTLSGRNSYEQYF. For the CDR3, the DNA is TGTGCCAGCAGCCCCACCCTTAGCGGGAGGAACTCCTACGAGCAGTACTTC. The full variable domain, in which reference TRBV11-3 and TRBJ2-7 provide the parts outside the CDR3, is EAGVVQSPRYKIIEKKQPVAFWCNPISGHNTLYWYLQNLGQGPELLIRYENEEAVDDSQLPKDRFSAERLKGVDSTLKIQPAELGDSAVYLCASSPTLSGRNSYEQYFGPGTRLTVT.